This TCR beta chain was found in a study of cytomegalovirus exposure and HLA in healthy donors. Findings and limits, study-wide: An observed cluster of highly shared sequence variants was recorded as a likely sequencing artifact. Only CMV serostatus was available as immune exposure information.

This donor has no recorded CMV serostatus. Comment on this clone: What it binds is not known.

The PCR used 60 Vbeta and 13 Jbeta primers. Repertoires were generated with immunoSEQ multiplex PCR, while TCRdb's copy carries only in-frame clones and drops some. The sample shows 200,000 to 250,000 clones, more than 70% of them seen only once. The specimen was PBMCs. The TCR was taken from a human donor in good health.

DNA for the CDR3: TGTGCCAGCAGCCAAATTGGAGGGGCTGAAGCTTTCTTT. This encodes CASSQIGGAEAFF. This chain uses TRBV7-9 with TRBJ1-1; D is perhaps TRBD1 (5 bases). CDR3 length: 13 residues. CDR1 and CDR2 from the germline V gene are SEHNR and FQNEAQ (reference sequence). Trimming cost V 5 bases and J 6 bases, with 13 bases left between them.